Listed below are T cell receptor beta chains from one sample, sequenced in a study of blood T cells in healthy people across ages. TCRdb re-analysed the 5' RACE reads in MiXCR, keeping a single row per CDR3 protein. The repertoire holds around 800,000 distinct CDR3 sequences, with around a quarter as singletons. The sample also formed part of further work on T cells of mothers and their children.

Material for sequencing was blood. The receptors were gathered from a boy between 10 and 17 years old in good health. Both conserved end residues are part of each CDR3. The order of the fields is clone size, J gene, V gene, D gene, CDR3 DNA, CDR3 protein. The D gene is left open where the match is weak. The size entry is marked missing in some rows and otherwise reads once, few, many or a size class.

abundance: .
j_gene: TRBJ2-7
v_gene: TRBV9
d_gene: .
CDR3nt: TGTGCCAGCAGCGTAGGAGGGGGAGGTTCCGAGCAGTACTTC
CDR3aa: CASSVGGGGSEQYF

abundance: .
j_gene: TRBJ2-1
v_gene: TRBV2
d_gene: .
CDR3nt: TGTGCCAGCATTGCCACAGGACAGTCCTACAATGAGCAGTTCTTC
CDR3aa: CASIATGQSYNEQFF

abundance: few
j_gene: TRBJ1-1
v_gene: TRBV10-1
d_gene: TRBD1
CDR3nt: TGCGCCAGCAAGCCGGGACAGGGGAGCACTGAAGCTTTCTTT
CDR3aa: CASKPGQGSTEAFF

abundance: .
j_gene: TRBJ2-1
v_gene: TRBV15
d_gene: .
CDR3nt: TGTGCCACCAGCAGAGAAAGAAGGAGCTCCTACAGTGAGCAGTTCTTC
CDR3aa: CATSRERRSSYSEQFF

abundance: .
j_gene: TRBJ2-4
v_gene: TRBV6-1
d_gene: TRBD1
CDR3nt: TGTGCCAGCAATTGGGACAGTAACGCCAAAAACATTCAGTACTTC
CDR3aa: CASNWDSNAKNIQYF

abundance: few
j_gene: TRBJ2-6
v_gene: TRBV7-9
d_gene: .
CDR3nt: TGTGCCAGCAGCTTAGAGAGTGGATATGTTGGGGCCAACGTCCTGACTTTC
CDR3aa: CASSLESGYVGANVLTF

abundance: few
j_gene: TRBJ2-5
v_gene: TRBV4-1
d_gene: .
CDR3nt: TGCGCCAGCAGCCAAGGCGACTACCGAAACCAAGAGACCCAGTACTTC
CDR3aa: CASSQGDYRNQETQYF

abundance: many
j_gene: TRBJ2-5
v_gene: TRBV12-3/TRBV12-4
d_gene: .
CDR3nt: TGTGCCAGCAGTTCCCCGGGCAGGGAAGAGACCCAGTACTTC
CDR3aa: CASSSPGREETQYF

abundance: few
j_gene: TRBJ2-3
v_gene: TRBV7-3
d_gene: .
CDR3nt: TGTGCCAGCAGCCTCCGACAGCGCACAGATACGCAGTATTTT
CDR3aa: CASSLRQRTDTQYF

abundance: .
j_gene: TRBJ2-4
v_gene: TRBV19
d_gene: .
CDR3nt: TGTGCCAGTAGCCTCTTGGGGGGCGGCAACATTCAGTACTTC
CDR3aa: CASSLLGGGNIQYF

abundance: few
j_gene: TRBJ2-7
v_gene: TRBV29-1
d_gene: .
CDR3nt: TGCAGCGTTTCCGCGGACAACTCCTACGAGCAGTACTTC
CDR3aa: CSVSADNSYEQYF

abundance: .
j_gene: TRBJ2-2
v_gene: TRBV12-3/TRBV12-4
d_gene: TRBD2
CDR3nt: TGTGCCAGCAGCCAGGCGGGAGCGAACACCGGGGAGCTGTTTTTT
CDR3aa: CASSQAGANTGELFF

abundance: once
j_gene: TRBJ2-5
v_gene: TRBV7-2
d_gene: .
CDR3nt: TGTGCCAGCAGCTTAGCCATCCGGGAGACCCAGTACTTC
CDR3aa: CASSLAIRETQYF

abundance: .
j_gene: TRBJ1-1
v_gene: TRBV10-3
d_gene: TRBD1
CDR3nt: TGTGCCATAGTTGGCCTCGGACAGGGGGCGCGAAGGGCGGCTTTCTTT
CDR3aa: CAIVGLGQGARRAAFF

abundance: .
j_gene: TRBJ2-5
v_gene: TRBV14
d_gene: .
CDR3nt: TGTACCAGCAGCCGACGGGATGAAGAGACCCAGTACTTC
CDR3aa: CTSSRRDEETQYF

abundance: few
j_gene: TRBJ2-5
v_gene: TRBV5-4
d_gene: .
CDR3nt: TGTGCCAGCAGCTTCCTCGGGGAAGGGACCCAGTACTTC
CDR3aa: CASSFLGEGTQYF

abundance: .
j_gene: TRBJ2-3
v_gene: TRBV24-1
d_gene: .
CDR3nt: TGTGCCACCAGCGGACAAGTTTCCCTTCCAGATACGCAGTATTTT
CDR3aa: CATSGQVSLPDTQYF

abundance: .
j_gene: TRBJ2-5
v_gene: TRBV11-3
d_gene: .
CDR3nt: TGTGCCAGCAGTCGACTAACCGGGGAGACCCAGTACTTC
CDR3aa: CASSRLTGETQYF

abundance: many
j_gene: TRBJ2-1
v_gene: TRBV28
d_gene: .
CDR3nt: TGTGCCAGCAAGCGAGCGAGGGCCAGGTCGGTCTATGAGCAGTTCTTC
CDR3aa: CASKRARARSVYEQFF

abundance: .
j_gene: TRBJ2-5
v_gene: TRBV7-2
d_gene: .
CDR3nt: TGTGCCAGCAGCTTTCGGACAAAAGAGCAGTACTTC
CDR3aa: CASSFRTKEQYF

abundance: .
j_gene: TRBJ2-7
v_gene: TRBV5-1
d_gene: TRBD2
CDR3nt: TGCGCCAGCAGCTTGGAGGTCGGGGGGGCCTCCTACGAGCAGTACTTC
CDR3aa: CASSLEVGGASYEQYF

abundance: .
j_gene: TRBJ1-1
v_gene: TRBV20-1
d_gene: TRBD1
CDR3nt: TGCAGTGCTAATCAAGGAACAGGGGCCTACACTGAAGCTTTCTTT
CDR3aa: CSANQGTGAYTEAFF

abundance: .
j_gene: TRBJ2-3
v_gene: TRBV6-6
d_gene: .
CDR3nt: TGTGCCAGCAGCCTCGGGGGCTCTAGTAAGGATACGCAGTATTTT
CDR3aa: CASSLGGSSKDTQYF

abundance: .
j_gene: TRBJ2-7
v_gene: TRBV6-1
d_gene: .
CDR3nt: TGTGCCAGCACCGCCGACTGGGCTGGCAACGAGCAGTACTTC
CDR3aa: CASTADWAGNEQYF

abundance: many
j_gene: TRBJ2-5
v_gene: TRBV6-1
d_gene: .
CDR3nt: TGTGCCAGCAGTCCCCTTACCTGGGGGTCGGAGACCCAGTACTTC
CDR3aa: CASSPLTWGSETQYF

abundance: .
j_gene: TRBJ2-7
v_gene: TRBV29-1
d_gene: .
CDR3nt: TGCAGCGGTGGAGGAGTGAACGAGCAGTACTTC
CDR3aa: CSGGGVNEQYF

abundance: once
j_gene: TRBJ2-1
v_gene: TRBV6-6
d_gene: TRBD2
CDR3nt: TGTGCCAGCAGTTTAAGCGGGGGGGTAGCGAATGAGCAGTTCTTC
CDR3aa: CASSLSGGVANEQFF

abundance: few
j_gene: TRBJ2-7
v_gene: TRBV5-1
d_gene: .
CDR3nt: TGCGCCAGCAGCTCAACTAGCTTAGGGGACTACGAGCAGTACTTC
CDR3aa: CASSSTSLGDYEQYF

abundance: once
j_gene: TRBJ2-3
v_gene: TRBV7-2
d_gene: TRBD2
CDR3nt: TGTGCCAGCAGCCCCTACGGTAGCGGGGTCTTCACAGATACGCGGTATTTT
CDR3aa: CASSPYGSGVFTDTRYF

abundance: .
j_gene: TRBJ2-7
v_gene: TRBV27
d_gene: .
CDR3nt: TGTGCCAGCAGTTTCCGACCCCGGTACGAGCAGTACTTC
CDR3aa: CASSFRPRYEQYF

abundance: .
j_gene: TRBJ2-7
v_gene: TRBV27
d_gene: .
CDR3nt: TGTGCCAGCAGTTTATCATCGGTGTCCCTTTCCTACGAGCAGTACTTC
CDR3aa: CASSLSSVSLSYEQYF

abundance: .
j_gene: TRBJ2-7
v_gene: TRBV20-1
d_gene: .
CDR3nt: TGCAGTGCTAGAGATCACCCGCGGGGCGCGGCCGAGCAGTACTTC
CDR3aa: CSARDHPRGAAEQYF

abundance: .
j_gene: TRBJ2-7
v_gene: TRBV18
d_gene: .
CDR3nt: TGTGCCAGCTCACCAAGCGCCGCAGGGCACGAGCAGTACTTC
CDR3aa: CASSPSAAGHEQYF

abundance: .
j_gene: TRBJ1-2
v_gene: TRBV6-5
d_gene: .
CDR3nt: TGTGCCAGCAGTTACACAAAGGCCGGACGGGACGGATATGGCTACACCTTC
CDR3aa: CASSYTKAGRDGYGYTF

abundance: .
j_gene: TRBJ2-1
v_gene: TRBV12-3/TRBV12-4
d_gene: .
CDR3nt: TGTGCCAGCAGCTTACAGGAATACCCTTTGGATGAGCAGTTCTTC
CDR3aa: CASSLQEYPLDEQFF

abundance: few
j_gene: TRBJ2-5
v_gene: TRBV21-1
d_gene: .
CDR3nt: TGTGCCAGCAGCAAACCGCATAACGGGGGAGTTCAGGAGACCCAGTACTTC
CDR3aa: CASSKPHNGGVQETQYF

abundance: .
j_gene: TRBJ1-1
v_gene: TRBV7-9
d_gene: TRBD1
CDR3nt: TGTGCCAGCAGCTCCATTACAGGGGGCGCGTTAGCTTTCTTT
CDR3aa: CASSSITGGALAFF

abundance: .
j_gene: TRBJ2-3
v_gene: TRBV10-3
d_gene: .
CDR3nt: TGTGCCATCGCCGGGGTGGGCACAGATACGCAGTATTTT
CDR3aa: CAIAGVGTDTQYF

abundance: .
j_gene: TRBJ1-2
v_gene: TRBV19
d_gene: TRBD1
CDR3nt: TGTGCCAGTAGTATAGATGGACCCCCCGTTGACAGGGGTCGCGGCTACACCTTC
CDR3aa: CASSIDGPPVDRGRGYTF

abundance: few
j_gene: TRBJ2-2
v_gene: TRBV7-9
d_gene: .
CDR3nt: TGTGCCAGCAGCTTAGTCTCATCCGGGGAGCTGTTTTTT
CDR3aa: CASSLVSSGELFF

abundance: .
j_gene: TRBJ2-5
v_gene: TRBV2
d_gene: .
CDR3nt: TGTGCCAGCACCGGGACTTTTAAAGAGACCCAGTACTTC
CDR3aa: CASTGTFKETQYF

abundance: .
j_gene: TRBJ1-1
v_gene: TRBV19
d_gene: .
CDR3nt: TGTGCCAGTAGTATAGGTAACACTGAAGCTTTCTTT
CDR3aa: CASSIGNTEAFF

abundance: few
j_gene: TRBJ2-1
v_gene: TRBV20-1
d_gene: TRBD2
CDR3nt: TGCAGTGCCGGAGGACTAGCGGTCTTCAATGAGCAGTTCTTC
CDR3aa: CSAGGLAVFNEQFF

abundance: .
j_gene: TRBJ1-2
v_gene: TRBV7-2
d_gene: TRBD1
CDR3nt: TGTGCCAGCAGCCCCGTGAAAGGACAGGTCCCTGGCTACACCTTC
CDR3aa: CASSPVKGQVPGYTF

abundance: .
j_gene: TRBJ1-2
v_gene: TRBV20-1
d_gene: .
CDR3nt: TGCAGTGCTTTTGACAGTCGGGGCGCTTGGGGCTACACCTTC
CDR3aa: CSAFDSRGAWGYTF

abundance: .
j_gene: TRBJ2-4
v_gene: TRBV12-5
d_gene: .
CDR3nt: TGTGCTAGTGGTGCCGGGACAATCATTCAGTACTTC
CDR3aa: CASGAGTIIQYF

abundance: .
j_gene: TRBJ2-5
v_gene: TRBV6-6
d_gene: .
CDR3nt: TGTGCCAGCAGTTGGTCTTTGGAGACCCAGTACTTC
CDR3aa: CASSWSLETQYF

abundance: once
j_gene: TRBJ2-5
v_gene: TRBV5-1
d_gene: TRBD2
CDR3nt: TGCGCCAGCAGCTTGGCCCCTGGTAACCGGGGGGGCCAGCAGACCCAGTACTTC
CDR3aa: CASSLAPGNRGGQQTQYF

abundance: .
j_gene: TRBJ2-3
v_gene: TRBV28
d_gene: .
CDR3nt: TGTGCCAGCAGTTTAGCGGAGACAGCACAATCCCCAGATACGCAGTATTTT
CDR3aa: CASSLAETAQSPDTQYF

abundance: few
j_gene: TRBJ1-1
v_gene: TRBV12-3/TRBV12-4
d_gene: .
CDR3nt: TGTGCCAGCAACAAGGGACGGGCAGAGAACACTGAAGCTTTCTTT
CDR3aa: CASNKGRAENTEAFF

abundance: .
j_gene: TRBJ1-4
v_gene: TRBV18
d_gene: .
CDR3nt: TGTGCCAGCTCACCACCGGGGCAGTATCATGAAAAACTGTTTTTT
CDR3aa: CASSPPGQYHEKLFF

abundance: .
j_gene: TRBJ2-7
v_gene: TRBV20-1
d_gene: TRBD2
CDR3nt: TGCAGTGCTAGAGTTCGGCTAGCGGGGGGGTTCGAGCAGTACTTC
CDR3aa: CSARVRLAGGFEQYF

abundance: .
j_gene: TRBJ2-7
v_gene: TRBV10-3
d_gene: .
CDR3nt: TGTGCCATCAGTGAGTCGGGAGGGACAGACGAGCAGTACTTC
CDR3aa: CAISESGGTDEQYF